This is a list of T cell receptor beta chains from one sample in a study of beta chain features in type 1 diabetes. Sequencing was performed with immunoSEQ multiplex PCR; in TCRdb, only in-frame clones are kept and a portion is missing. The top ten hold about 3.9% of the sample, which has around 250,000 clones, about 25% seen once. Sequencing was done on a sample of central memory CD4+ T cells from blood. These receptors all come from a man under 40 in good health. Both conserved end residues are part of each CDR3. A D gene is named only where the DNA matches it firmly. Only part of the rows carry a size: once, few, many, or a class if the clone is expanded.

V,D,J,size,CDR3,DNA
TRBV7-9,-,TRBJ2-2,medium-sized,CASSRDRNTGELFF,TGTGCCAGCAGCCGAGACAGGAACACCGGGGAGCTGTTTTTT
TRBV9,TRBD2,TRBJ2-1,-,CASSAGSGSFGNEQFF,TGTGCCAGCAGCGCAGGCAGCGGGAGCTTTGGCAATGAGCAGTTCTTC
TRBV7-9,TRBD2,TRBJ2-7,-,CASSSFSGRKYEQYF,TGTGCCAGCAGCTCCTTTAGCGGGAGGAAGTACGAGCAGTACTTC
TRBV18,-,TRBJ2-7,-,CASSPSRQGYEQYF,TGTGCCAGCTCACCGTCCCGGCAGGGCTACGAGCAGTACTTC
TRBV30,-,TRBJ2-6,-,CAWSGGAGANVLTF,TGTGCCTGGAGTGGGGGGGCTGGGGCCAACGTCCTGACTTTC
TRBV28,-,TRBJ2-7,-,CASSLEYEQYF,TGTGCCAGCAGTTTGGAGTACGAGCAGTACTTC
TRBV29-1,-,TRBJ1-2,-,CSVESLNYGYTF,TGCAGCGTTGAATCCTTAAACTATGGCTACACCTTC
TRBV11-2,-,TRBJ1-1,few,CASTLAQGRAFF,TGTGCCAGCACCCTCGCCCAGGGGAGAGCTTTCTTT
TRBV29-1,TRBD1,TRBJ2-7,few,CSVRTGDEQYF,TGCAGCGTCCGGACAGGGGACGAGCAGTACTTC
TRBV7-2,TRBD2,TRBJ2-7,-,CASSRDYYYEQYF,TGTGCCAGCAGTCGGGACTATTACTACGAGCAGTACTTC
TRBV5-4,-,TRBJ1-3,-,CASSQQFSGNTIYF,TGTGCCAGCAGTCAACAGTTCTCTGGAAACACCATATATTTT
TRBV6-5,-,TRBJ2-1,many,CASSYGTPSYNEQFF,TGTGCCAGCAGTTATGGGACTCCCTCCTACAATGAGCAGTTCTTC
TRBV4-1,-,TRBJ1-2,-,CASSHQQGNYGYTF,TGCGCCAGCAGCCACCAACAGGGAAACTATGGCTACACCTTC
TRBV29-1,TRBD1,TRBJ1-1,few,CSVTGIMNTEAFF,TGCAGCGTGACAGGGATTATGAACACTGAAGCTTTCTTT
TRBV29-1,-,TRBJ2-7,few,CSVLTTAYEQYF,TGCAGCGTTTTGACGACTGCCTACGAGCAGTACTTC
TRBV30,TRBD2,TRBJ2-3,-,CAWSPRTSGGADTQYF,TGTGCCTGGAGCCCTCGGACTAGCGGGGGGGCAGATACGCAGTATTTT
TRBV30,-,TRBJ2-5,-,CAWSFVGTQYF,TGTGCCTGGAGTTTCGTGGGGACCCAGTACTTC
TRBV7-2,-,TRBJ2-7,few,CASSLGTPRREQYF,TGTGCCAGCAGCTTAGGGACACCGAGGCGGGAGCAGTACTTC
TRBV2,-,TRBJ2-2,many,CASTSGATGELFF,TGTGCCAGCACTTCAGGGGCCACCGGGGAGCTGTTTTTT
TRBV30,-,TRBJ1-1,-,CAWSVQENTEAFF,TGTGCCTGGAGTGTACAGGAGAACACTGAAGCTTTCTTT
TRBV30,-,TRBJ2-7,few,CAWRGTSYEQYF,TGTGCCTGGAGGGGAACTTCCTACGAGCAGTACTTC
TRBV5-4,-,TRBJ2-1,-,CASSLTGLRNEQFF,TGTGCCAGCAGCTTAACGGGACTCCGCAATGAGCAGTTCTTC
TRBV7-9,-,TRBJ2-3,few,CASNLLGPDTQYF,TGTGCCAGCAACCTCCTAGGCCCAGATACGCAGTATTTT
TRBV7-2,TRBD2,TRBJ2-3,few,CASSPAEGGRTDTQYF,TGTGCCAGCAGCCCTGCCGAGGGCGGGAGAACAGATACGCAGTATTTT
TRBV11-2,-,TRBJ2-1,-,CASSLGGKGRHNEQFF,TGTGCCAGCAGCTTAGGTGGAAAGGGACGCCACAATGAGCAGTTCTTC
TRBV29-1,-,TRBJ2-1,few,CSVEAFKDSFSYNEQFF,TGCAGCGTTGAAGCTTTTAAGGACAGTTTCTCCTACAATGAGCAGTTCTTC
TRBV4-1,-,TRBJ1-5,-,CASSQDKLQKNQPQHF,TGCGCCAGCAGCCAAGATAAGTTACAGAAAAATCAGCCCCAGCATTTT
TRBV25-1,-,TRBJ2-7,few,CASSDATTSYEQYF,TGTGCCAGCAGTGATGCCACAACCTCCTACGAGCAGTACTTC
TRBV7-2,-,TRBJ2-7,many,CASSFSPWSYEQYF,TGTGCCAGCAGCTTTAGCCCATGGTCCTACGAGCAGTACTTC
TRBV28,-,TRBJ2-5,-,CASSLTGGAKTQYF,TGTGCCAGCAGTTTGACGGGGGGCGCTAAGACCCAGTACTTC
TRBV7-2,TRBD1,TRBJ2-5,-,CASSWTGAKQETQYF,TGTGCCAGCAGCTGGACAGGGGCCAAACAAGAGACCCAGTACTTC
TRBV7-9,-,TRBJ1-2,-,CASSADGSPFGYTF,TGTGCCAGCAGCGCCGACGGGAGTCCATTTGGCTACACCTTC
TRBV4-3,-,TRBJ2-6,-,CASSQEGSRKATNVLTF,TGCGCCAGCAGCCAAGAAGGGAGCCGGAAGGCGACCAACGTCCTGACTTTC
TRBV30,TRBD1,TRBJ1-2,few,CAWSVLGQGGSLTF,TGTGCCTGGAGTGTACTAGGACAGGGCGGCAGTCTAACCTTC
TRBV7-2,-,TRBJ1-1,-,CASSLSSGKAFF,TGTGCCAGCAGCTTGTCTTCAGGGAAAGCTTTCTTT
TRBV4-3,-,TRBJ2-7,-,CASSQEDQGFREQYF,TGCGCCAGCAGCCAAGAAGACCAGGGGTTTCGCGAGCAGTACTTC
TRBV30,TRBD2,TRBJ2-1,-,CAWRPSGSSYNEQFF,TGTGCCTGGAGGCCTAGCGGGAGCTCCTACAATGAGCAGTTCTTC
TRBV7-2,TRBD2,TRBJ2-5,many,CASRTARLAGQETQYF,TGTGCCAGCAGGACCGCGAGACTAGCGGGACAAGAGACCCAGTACTTC
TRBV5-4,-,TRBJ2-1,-,CASSVGTTHNEQFF,TGTGCCAGCAGCGTCGGGACAACCCACAATGAGCAGTTCTTC
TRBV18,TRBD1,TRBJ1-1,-,CASLPEGAGTEAFF,TGTGCCAGCTTACCGGAGGGGGCGGGCACTGAAGCTTTCTTT
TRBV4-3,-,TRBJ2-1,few,CASSQDPGVPGQFF,TGCGCCAGCAGCCAAGATCCTGGCGTCCCGGGGCAGTTCTTC
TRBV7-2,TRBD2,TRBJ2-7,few,CASSFQTSGRAHQHF,TGTGCCAGCAGCTTCCAGACTAGCGGGAGGGCCCATCAGCACTTC
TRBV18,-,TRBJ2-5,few,CASSPGYQETQYF,TGTGCCAGCTCACCAGGGTACCAAGAGACCCAGTACTTC
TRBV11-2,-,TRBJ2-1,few,CASSLGSGPLADEQFF,TGTGCCAGCAGCTTAGGGTCGGGACCCCTCGCGGATGAGCAGTTCTTC
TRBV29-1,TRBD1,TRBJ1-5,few,CSAGQGNQPQHF,TGCAGCGCCGGACAGGGGAATCAGCCCCAGCATTTT